Listed below are T cell receptor beta chains from one sample, sequenced in a study of regulatory T cells in long-lasting Graves disease. TCRdb reanalysed the multiplex PCR reads using MiXCR and keeps one entry per CDR3 protein. The table lists 520,000 or so distinct CDR3 sequences, more than 10% of them singletons. These same data were also listed under a study on T cells in Graves' hyperthyroidism and ophthalmopathy.

Sample: peripheral blood mononuclear cells (PBMCs), taken at new diagnosis, from a patient treated with antithyroid drugs. The receptors were gathered from a woman aged 25 to 39 with Graves disease. Each CDR3 is given with its conserved first and last residue. A D gene is named only where the DNA matches it firmly. A row's size may be missing; if present it is once, few, many or a size class.

cdr3_nt: TGTGCCAGCAGCATGACGGGACGGGGGAACACTGAAGCTTTCTTT; cdr3_aa: CASSMTGRGNTEAFF; j_call: TRBJ1-1; cdr3_length: 15; v_call: TRBV11-2; d_call: NA; clone_size: many
cdr3_nt: TGTGCCAGCAGGAAAAACGAGGAGGCTTACAATGAGCAGTTCTTC; cdr3_aa: CASRKNEEAYNEQFF; j_call: TRBJ2-1; cdr3_length: 15; v_call: TRBV28; d_call: NA; clone_size: many
cdr3_nt: TGTGCCGTAGGACAGCTCACTACCTTGTACTCCTACAATGAGCAGTTCTTC; cdr3_aa: CAVGQLTTLYSYNEQFF; j_call: TRBJ2-1; cdr3_length: 17; v_call: TRBV19; d_call: NA; clone_size: few
cdr3_nt: TGTGCCAGCAGTTACACGACTAGCGGGAGAGGGGAGCAGTTCTTC; cdr3_aa: CASSYTTSGRGEQFF; j_call: TRBJ2-1; cdr3_length: 15; v_call: TRBV6-5; d_call: TRBD2; clone_size: many
cdr3_nt: TGTGCCAGCGCCCCCGTTTGGTCACCCCTCCACTTT; cdr3_aa: CASAPVWSPLHF; j_call: TRBJ1-6; cdr3_length: 12; v_call: TRBV11-2; d_call: NA; clone_size: NA
cdr3_nt: TGTGCCAGTTCGGACAGGGTGGGGGATACGCAGTATTTT; cdr3_aa: CASSDRVGDTQYF; j_call: TRBJ2-3; cdr3_length: 13; v_call: TRBV19; d_call: TRBD1; clone_size: few
cdr3_nt: TGCGCCAGCAGCTTCCGACAGACCGACCAGTCGGCTTTCTTT; cdr3_aa: CASSFRQTDQSAFF; j_call: TRBJ1-1; cdr3_length: 14; v_call: TRBV4-1; d_call: NA; clone_size: few
cdr3_nt: TGTGCCAGCAGCTTAGGGACCAAAAGGGCCTATGGCTACACCTTC; cdr3_aa: CASSLGTKRAYGYTF; j_call: TRBJ1-2; cdr3_length: 15; v_call: TRBV7-9; d_call: NA; clone_size: few
cdr3_nt: TGCAGTGCCGGAGACAGGGGCAATCTCCCCCAGCATTTT; cdr3_aa: CSAGDRGNLPQHF; j_call: TRBJ1-5; cdr3_length: 13; v_call: TRBV20-1; d_call: TRBD1; clone_size: few
cdr3_nt: TGTGCCAGCTCACCAATGGGACAGGGAAACATTCAGTACTTC; cdr3_aa: CASSPMGQGNIQYF; j_call: TRBJ2-4; cdr3_length: 14; v_call: TRBV18; d_call: TRBD1; clone_size: few
cdr3_nt: TGTGCCAGCAGCTTAGGGCAGACCAGCTCCTACGAGCAGTACTTC; cdr3_aa: CASSLGQTSSYEQYF; j_call: TRBJ2-7; cdr3_length: 15; v_call: TRBV7-9; d_call: NA; clone_size: NA
cdr3_nt: TGTGCCAGCAGCTCTTCGGTAGTTGGCAATCAGCCCCAGCATTTT; cdr3_aa: CASSSSVVGNQPQHF; j_call: TRBJ1-5; cdr3_length: 15; v_call: TRBV7-3; d_call: NA; clone_size: NA
cdr3_nt: TGTGCCACCAGCCTCGGGGGCGTCTATAATGAGCAGTTCTTC; cdr3_aa: CATSLGGVYNEQFF; j_call: TRBJ2-1; cdr3_length: 14; v_call: TRBV24-1; d_call: NA; clone_size: NA
cdr3_nt: TGTGCCAGCAGCTTAGCCGGGGGGGGGGGGATCACCGGGGAGCTGTTTTTT; cdr3_aa: CASSLAGGGGITGELFF; j_call: TRBJ2-2; cdr3_length: 17; v_call: TRBV7-8; d_call: TRBD2; clone_size: many
cdr3_nt: TGTGCCAGCAGCCTGCAAATAGTACTAAGTAGAGGGGATGCCTACAATGAGCAGTTCTTC; cdr3_aa: CASSLQIVLSRGDAYNEQFF; j_call: TRBJ2-1; cdr3_length: 20; v_call: TRBV7-9; d_call: NA; clone_size: NA
cdr3_nt: TGCGCCAGCAGCCAAGACGGGCCGGGAGCGGCTGAGCAGTTCTTC; cdr3_aa: CASSQDGPGAAEQFF; j_call: TRBJ2-1; cdr3_length: 15; v_call: TRBV4-3; d_call: NA; clone_size: few
cdr3_nt: TGTGCCAGCAGCTTACCACCGCTGCCTGGGGGATCTGGAAACACCATATATTTT; cdr3_aa: CASSLPPLPGGSGNTIYF; j_call: TRBJ1-3; cdr3_length: 18; v_call: TRBV11-2; d_call: NA; clone_size: many
cdr3_nt: TGCGCCAGCAGCCGGCGACTAGCGGCTTACAATGAGCAGTTCTTC; cdr3_aa: CASSRRLAAYNEQFF; j_call: TRBJ2-1; cdr3_length: 15; v_call: TRBV4-1; d_call: TRBD2; clone_size: once
cdr3_nt: TGCAGTGCTAGAGCCGGACACAACTATGGCTACACCTTC; cdr3_aa: CSARAGHNYGYTF; j_call: TRBJ1-2; cdr3_length: 13; v_call: TRBV20-1; d_call: NA; clone_size: few
cdr3_nt: TGCGCCAGCAGTGGCGCAGCCCGGGGTTCACCCCTCCACTTT; cdr3_aa: CASSGAARGSPLHF; j_call: TRBJ1-6; cdr3_length: 14; v_call: TRBV10-2; d_call: NA; clone_size: many
cdr3_nt: TGTGCCAGCAGTGGAAAGTTCTACGAGCAGTACTTC; cdr3_aa: CASSGKFYEQYF; j_call: TRBJ2-7; cdr3_length: 12; v_call: TRBV2; d_call: NA; clone_size: many
cdr3_nt: TGTGCCAGCAGCCTTTACGGGGTCTACGAGCAGTACTTC; cdr3_aa: CASSLYGVYEQYF; j_call: TRBJ2-7; cdr3_length: 13; v_call: TRBV12-3/TRBV12-4; d_call: NA; clone_size: many
cdr3_nt: TGTGCCAGCAGTCTCAACAATCAGCCCCAGCATTTT; cdr3_aa: CASSLNNQPQHF; j_call: TRBJ1-5; cdr3_length: 12; v_call: TRBV12-3/TRBV12-4; d_call: NA; clone_size: many
cdr3_nt: TGTGCCAGCAGTACCCAAGACAGGGGGCCTTACGAGCAGTACTTC; cdr3_aa: CASSTQDRGPYEQYF; j_call: TRBJ2-7; cdr3_length: 15; v_call: TRBV27; d_call: TRBD1; clone_size: NA
cdr3_nt: TGTGCCAGCAGCTCCGCAGCGGGACTAGCGGGAGTTCGGGAGCAGTTCTTC; cdr3_aa: CASSSAAGLAGVREQFF; j_call: TRBJ2-1; cdr3_length: 17; v_call: TRBV7-9; d_call: TRBD2; clone_size: few
cdr3_nt: TGTGCCAGCGGACTAGGAGGGGCAACTAATGAAAAACTGTTTTTT; cdr3_aa: CASGLGGATNEKLFF; j_call: TRBJ1-4; cdr3_length: 15; v_call: TRBV14; d_call: NA; clone_size: NA
cdr3_nt: TGTGCCAGCACGACCCAGGGGGCCTATGGCTACACCTTC; cdr3_aa: CASTTQGAYGYTF; j_call: TRBJ1-2; cdr3_length: 13; v_call: TRBV2; d_call: TRBD1; clone_size: NA
cdr3_nt: TGTGCCAGCAGCGTAGATGGTTTCGGGGGTTACACTGAAGCTTTCTTT; cdr3_aa: CASSVDGFGGYTEAFF; j_call: TRBJ1-1; cdr3_length: 16; v_call: TRBV9; d_call: NA; clone_size: few
cdr3_nt: TGTGCCATCCGGAACACAAATGAAAAACTGTTTTTT; cdr3_aa: CAIRNTNEKLFF; j_call: TRBJ1-4; cdr3_length: 12; v_call: TRBV10-3; d_call: NA; clone_size: few
cdr3_nt: TGTGCCAGCACCCTTAGGGGAAATGAGCAGTTCTTC; cdr3_aa: CASTLRGNEQFF; j_call: TRBJ2-1; cdr3_length: 12; v_call: TRBV6-1; d_call: NA; clone_size: NA
cdr3_nt: TGCAGTGCTAGGGCCCGTTTTAGCGGGAGTACCAGGACCCAGTACTTC; cdr3_aa: CSARARFSGSTRTQYF; j_call: TRBJ2-5; cdr3_length: 16; v_call: TRBV20-1; d_call: TRBD2; clone_size: many
cdr3_nt: TGTGCCAGCAGCTTAAGCAGGGGACAAGGGGGGAACACTGAAGCTTTCTTT; cdr3_aa: CASSLSRGQGGNTEAFF; j_call: TRBJ1-1; cdr3_length: 17; v_call: TRBV13; d_call: NA; clone_size: few
cdr3_nt: TGTGCCAGCAGCCCGGGACAACCGAGCATATATAATTCACCCCTCCACTTT; cdr3_aa: CASSPGQPSIYNSPLHF; j_call: TRBJ1-6; cdr3_length: 17; v_call: TRBV6-1; d_call: NA; clone_size: NA
cdr3_nt: TGTGCCAGCAGTTTAGCGATGGGACTAATCTACAATGAGCAGTTCTTC; cdr3_aa: CASSLAMGLIYNEQFF; j_call: TRBJ2-1; cdr3_length: 16; v_call: TRBV12-3/TRBV12-4; d_call: TRBD2; clone_size: many
cdr3_nt: TGTGCCAGCAGCTTAGAGGGACTAGCGGGAGGGGGTACGCAGTATTTT; cdr3_aa: CASSLEGLAGGGTQYF; j_call: TRBJ2-3; cdr3_length: 16; v_call: TRBV13; d_call: TRBD2; clone_size: many